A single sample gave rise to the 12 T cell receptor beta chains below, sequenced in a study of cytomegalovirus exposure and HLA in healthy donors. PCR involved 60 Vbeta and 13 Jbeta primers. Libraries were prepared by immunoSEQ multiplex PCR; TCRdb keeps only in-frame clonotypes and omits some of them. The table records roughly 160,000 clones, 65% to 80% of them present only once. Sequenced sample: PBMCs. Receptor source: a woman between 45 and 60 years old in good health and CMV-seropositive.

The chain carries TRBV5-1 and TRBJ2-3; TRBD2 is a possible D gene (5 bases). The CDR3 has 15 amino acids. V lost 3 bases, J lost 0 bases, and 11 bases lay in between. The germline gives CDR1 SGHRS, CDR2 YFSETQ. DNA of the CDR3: TGCGCCAGCAGCTCGAGCGGATCTAGCACAGATACGCAGTATTTT. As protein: CASSSSGSSTDTQYF.

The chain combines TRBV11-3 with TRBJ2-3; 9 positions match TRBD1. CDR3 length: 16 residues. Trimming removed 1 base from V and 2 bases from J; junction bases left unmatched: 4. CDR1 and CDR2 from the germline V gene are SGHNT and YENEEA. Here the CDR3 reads CASSLGGDRATDTQYF. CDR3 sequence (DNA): TGTGCCAGCAGCTTAGGCGGGGACAGGGCCACAGATACGCAGTATTTT. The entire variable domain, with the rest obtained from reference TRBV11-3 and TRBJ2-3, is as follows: EAGVVQSPRYKIIEKKQPVAFWCNPISGHNTLYWYLQNLGQGPELLIRYENEEAVDDSQLPKDRFSAERLKGVDSTLKIQPAELGDSAVYLCASSLGGDRATDTQYFGPGTRLTVL.

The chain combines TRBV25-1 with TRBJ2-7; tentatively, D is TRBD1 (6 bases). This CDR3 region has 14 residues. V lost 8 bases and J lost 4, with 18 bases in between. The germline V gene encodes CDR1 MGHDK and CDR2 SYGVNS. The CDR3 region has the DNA TGTGCCAGCGGTCCGGGACATCCCTATTACGAGCAGTACTTC. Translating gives CASGPGHPYYEQYF.

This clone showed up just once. CDR3 in amino acids: CASSLNLAGQETQYF. In DNA, the CDR3 is TGTGCCAGCAGTTTAAACCTAGCGGGCCAAGAGACCCAGTACTTC. This chain links TRBV27 with TRBJ2-5; TRBD2 matches 8 bases. The CDR3 is 15 amino acids. The germline V gene encodes CDR1 MNHEY and CDR2 SMNVEV (reference sequence). The trim removed 2 bases at V and 1 base at J, leaving 3 bases unmatched.

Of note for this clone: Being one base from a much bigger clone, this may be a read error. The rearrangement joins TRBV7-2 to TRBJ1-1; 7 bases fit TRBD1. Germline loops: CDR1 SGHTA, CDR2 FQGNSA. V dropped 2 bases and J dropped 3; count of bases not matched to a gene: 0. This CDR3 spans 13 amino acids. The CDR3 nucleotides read TGTGCCAGCAGCTTACAGGGGGACACTGAAGCTTTCTTT. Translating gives CASSLQGDTEAFF.

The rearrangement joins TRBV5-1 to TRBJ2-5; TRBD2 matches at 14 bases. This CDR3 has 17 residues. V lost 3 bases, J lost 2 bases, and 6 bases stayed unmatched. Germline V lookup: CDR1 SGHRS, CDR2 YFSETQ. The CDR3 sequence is CASSSGTSGSGQETQYF. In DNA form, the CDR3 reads TGCGCCAGCAGCTCCGGGACTAGCGGGAGTGGGCAAGAGACCCAGTACTTC.

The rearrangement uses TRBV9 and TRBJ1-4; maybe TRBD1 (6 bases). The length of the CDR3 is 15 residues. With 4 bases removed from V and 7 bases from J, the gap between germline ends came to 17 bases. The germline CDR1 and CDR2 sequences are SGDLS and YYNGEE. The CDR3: CASSLPGQGSEKLFF. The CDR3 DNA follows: TGTGCCAGCAGCCTACCGGGACAAGGGAGTGAAAAACTGTTTTTT.

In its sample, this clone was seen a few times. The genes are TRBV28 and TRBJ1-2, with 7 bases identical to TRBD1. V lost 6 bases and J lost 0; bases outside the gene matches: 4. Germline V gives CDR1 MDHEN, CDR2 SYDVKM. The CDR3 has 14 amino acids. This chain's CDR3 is CASRTGPANYGYTF. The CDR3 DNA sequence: TGTGCCAGCAGGACAGGGCCGGCTAACTATGGCTACACCTTC.

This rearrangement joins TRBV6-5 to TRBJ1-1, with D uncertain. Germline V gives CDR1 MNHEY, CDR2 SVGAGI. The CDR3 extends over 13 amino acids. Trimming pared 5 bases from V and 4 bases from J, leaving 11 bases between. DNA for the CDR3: TGTGCCAGCAGTGGTATCACGGGCACTGAAGCTTTCTTT. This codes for CASSGITGTEAFF.

CDR3 in amino acids: CSVESRAGRRLYGYTF. CDR3 DNA: TGCAGCGTTGAATCTCGCGCGGGACGGAGGTTGTATGGCTACACCTTC. V is TRBV29-1 and J is TRBJ1-2; D might be TRBD1 (5 bases). V was pared by 2 bases and J by 5 bases, with 21 bases between. The germline CDR1 and CDR2 sequences are SQVTM and ANQGSEA. The CDR3 contains 16 residues.

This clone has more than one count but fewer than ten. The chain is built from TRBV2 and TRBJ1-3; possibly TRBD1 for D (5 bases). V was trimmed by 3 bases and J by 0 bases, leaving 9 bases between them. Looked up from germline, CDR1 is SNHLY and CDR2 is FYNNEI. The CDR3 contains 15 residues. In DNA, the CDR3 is TGTGCCAGCAGTGACCTTGGGGCCTCTGGAAACACCATATATTTT. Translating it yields CASSDLGASGNTIYF. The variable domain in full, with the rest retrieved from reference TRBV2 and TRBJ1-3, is EPEVTQTPSHQVTQMGQEVILRCVPISNHLYFYWYRQILGQKVEFLVSFYNNEISEKSEIFDDQFSVERPDGSNFTLKIRSTKLEDSAMYFCASSDLGASGNTIYFGEGSWLTVV.

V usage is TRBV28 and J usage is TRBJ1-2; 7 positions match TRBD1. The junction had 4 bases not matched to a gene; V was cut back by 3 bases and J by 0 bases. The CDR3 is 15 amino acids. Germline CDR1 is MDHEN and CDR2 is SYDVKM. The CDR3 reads CASSLPDRPNYGYTF. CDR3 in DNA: TGTGCCAGCAGTTTGCCGGACAGGCCTAACTATGGCTACACCTTC.